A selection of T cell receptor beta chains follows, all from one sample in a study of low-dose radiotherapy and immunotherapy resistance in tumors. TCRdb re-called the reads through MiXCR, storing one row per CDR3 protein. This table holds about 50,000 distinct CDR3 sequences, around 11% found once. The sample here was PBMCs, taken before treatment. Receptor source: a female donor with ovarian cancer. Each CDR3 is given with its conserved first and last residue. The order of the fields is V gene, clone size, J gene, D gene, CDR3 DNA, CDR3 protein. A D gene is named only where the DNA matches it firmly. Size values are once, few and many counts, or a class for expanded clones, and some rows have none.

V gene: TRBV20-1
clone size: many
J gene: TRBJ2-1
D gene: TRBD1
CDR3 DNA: TGCAGTGCTAGAGAGGGGCAGGGGGCTAACAATGAGCAGTTCTTC
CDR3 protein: CSAREGQGANNEQFF

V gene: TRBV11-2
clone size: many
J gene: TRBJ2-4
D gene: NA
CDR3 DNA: TGTGCCAGCAGCTTAGAAGGGCGGACAGAAAACATTCAGTACTTC
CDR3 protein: CASSLEGRTENIQYF

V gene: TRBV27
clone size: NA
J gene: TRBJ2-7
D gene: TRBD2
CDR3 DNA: TGTGCCAGCAGTTCGAGCGGGACCGAGTACGAGCAGTACTTC
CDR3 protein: CASSSSGTEYEQYF

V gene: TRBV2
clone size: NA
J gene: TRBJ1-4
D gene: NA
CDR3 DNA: TGTGCCAGCAGTGAAGGGGAAAAACTGTTTTTT
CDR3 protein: CASSEGEKLFF

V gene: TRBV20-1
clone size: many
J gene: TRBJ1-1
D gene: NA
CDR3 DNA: TGCAGTGCAAGACCTGACAGGCTGAACACTGAAGCTTTCTTT
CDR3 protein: CSARPDRLNTEAFF

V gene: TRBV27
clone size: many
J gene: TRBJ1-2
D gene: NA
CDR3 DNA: TGTGCCAGCGCCCGGGGACGGGCGGTAGCTAACTATGGCTACACCTTC
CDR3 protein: CASARGRAVANYGYTF

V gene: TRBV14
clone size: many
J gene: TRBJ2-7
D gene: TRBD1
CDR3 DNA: TGTGCCAGCAGCCCTACGGGACAGCCAAGCTCCTACGAGCAGTACTTC
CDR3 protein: CASSPTGQPSSYEQYF

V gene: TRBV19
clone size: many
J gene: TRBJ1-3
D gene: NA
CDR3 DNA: TGTGCCAGTAGTATCCCTGGAAACACCATATATTTT
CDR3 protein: CASSIPGNTIYF

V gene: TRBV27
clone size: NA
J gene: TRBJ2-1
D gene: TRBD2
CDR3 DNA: TGTGCCAGCAGCACTAGCGGGACCTCCTACAATGAGCAGTTCTTC
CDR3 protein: CASSTSGTSYNEQFF

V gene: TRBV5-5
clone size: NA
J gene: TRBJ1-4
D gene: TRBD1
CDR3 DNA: TGTGCCAGCAGCTTGGCCGGGACAGCTAATGAAAAACTGTTTTTT
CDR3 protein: CASSLAGTANEKLFF

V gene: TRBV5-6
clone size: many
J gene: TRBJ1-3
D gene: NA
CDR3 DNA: TGTGCCAGCAACGATCGACAGGCCGCTGGAAACACCATATATTTT
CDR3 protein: CASNDRQAAGNTIYF

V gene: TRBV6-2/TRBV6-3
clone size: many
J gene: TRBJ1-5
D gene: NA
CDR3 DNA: TGTGCCAGCAGTTACTTGACTCAGGGTCAGCCCCAGCATTTT
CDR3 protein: CASSYLTQGQPQHF

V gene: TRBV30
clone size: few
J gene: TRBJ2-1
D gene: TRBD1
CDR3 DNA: TGTGCCTGGAGCCGGGACAGGGGGGGCTCCTACAATGAGCAGTTCTTC
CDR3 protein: CAWSRDRGGSYNEQFF

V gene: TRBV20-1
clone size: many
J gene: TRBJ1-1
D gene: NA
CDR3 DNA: TGCAGTGCTAGTTCCTCGAACACTGAAGCTTTCTTT
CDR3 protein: CSASSSNTEAFF

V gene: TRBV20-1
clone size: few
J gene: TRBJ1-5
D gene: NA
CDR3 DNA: TGCAGTGCTAGAGATCGGTCCGGGGGGAGTCAGCCCCAGCATTTT
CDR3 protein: CSARDRSGGSQPQHF

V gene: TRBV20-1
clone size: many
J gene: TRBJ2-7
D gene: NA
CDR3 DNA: TGCAGTGCTAGACCAACCTTTAGAGGGGCCTACGAGCAGTACTTC
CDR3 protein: CSARPTFRGAYEQYF

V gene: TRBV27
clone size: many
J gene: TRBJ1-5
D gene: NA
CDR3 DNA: TGTGCCAGCAGTGCCTACAATCAGCCCCAGCATTTT
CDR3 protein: CASSAYNQPQHF

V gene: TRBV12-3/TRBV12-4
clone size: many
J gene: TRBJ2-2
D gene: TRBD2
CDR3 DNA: TGTGCCAGCAGGGCTAGCGGGGCCGCCGGGGAGCTTTTTTTT
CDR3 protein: CASRASGAAGELFF

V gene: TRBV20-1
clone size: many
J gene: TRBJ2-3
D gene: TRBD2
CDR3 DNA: TGCAGTGCCCCAGTTACAGCGGGAGGGGTGAGCACAGATACGCAGTATTTT
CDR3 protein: CSAPVTAGGVSTDTQYF

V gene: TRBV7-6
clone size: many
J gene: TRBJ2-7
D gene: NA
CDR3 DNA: TGTGCCAGCAGCGCGTCCGCCTCCTACGAGCAGTACTTC
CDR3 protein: CASSASASYEQYF

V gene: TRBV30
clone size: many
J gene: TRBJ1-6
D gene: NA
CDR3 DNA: TGTGCCTGGAGTGTACCCCGTTCACCCCTCCACTTT
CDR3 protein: CAWSVPRSPLHF

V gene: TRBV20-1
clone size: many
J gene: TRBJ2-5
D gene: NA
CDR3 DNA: TGCAGTGCTAGAGCGGAAGGGAAGAGAAGGGAGACCCAGTACTTC
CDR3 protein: CSARAEGKRRETQYF

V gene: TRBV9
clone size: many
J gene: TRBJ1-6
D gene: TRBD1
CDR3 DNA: TGTGCCAGCAGCACCCGGACAGGAGCTAATTCACCCCTCCACTTT
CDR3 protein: CASSTRTGANSPLHF

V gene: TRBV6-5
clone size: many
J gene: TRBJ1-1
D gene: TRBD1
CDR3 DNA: TGTGCCAGCAGTTATGGGTCAGGGGGGGACACTGAAGCTTTCTTT
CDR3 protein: CASSYGSGGDTEAFF

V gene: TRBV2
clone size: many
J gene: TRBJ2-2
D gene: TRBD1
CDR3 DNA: TGTGCCAGCAGTGCATGGACAGGACCGAACACCGGGGAGCTGTTTTTT
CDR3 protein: CASSAWTGPNTGELFF

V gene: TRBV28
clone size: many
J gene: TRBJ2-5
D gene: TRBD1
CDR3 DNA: TGTGCCAGCAGTTTCACAGGGGGCTGGGAGACCCAGTACTTC
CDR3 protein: CASSFTGGWETQYF

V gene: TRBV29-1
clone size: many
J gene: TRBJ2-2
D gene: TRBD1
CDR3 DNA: TGCAGCGTTGAAGATCCAACGGACAGGGTAGAAACCGGGGAGCTGTTTTTT
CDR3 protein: CSVEDPTDRVETGELFF

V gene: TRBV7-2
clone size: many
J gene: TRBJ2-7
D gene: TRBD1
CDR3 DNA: TGTGCCAGCAGCTTAGGGGGGCGACGGGACAGGTACTACGAGCAGTACTTC
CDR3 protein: CASSLGGRRDRYYEQYF

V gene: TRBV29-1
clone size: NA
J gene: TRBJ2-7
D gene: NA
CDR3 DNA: TGCAGCGTTTCAGGGGGAGGGCCCCACGAGCAGTACTTC
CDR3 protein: CSVSGGGPHEQYF

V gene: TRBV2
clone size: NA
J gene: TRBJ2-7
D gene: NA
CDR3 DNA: TGTGCCAGCACGGCAGGACCCGCGCGAGGGTGGTACTTC
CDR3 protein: CASTAGPARGWYF

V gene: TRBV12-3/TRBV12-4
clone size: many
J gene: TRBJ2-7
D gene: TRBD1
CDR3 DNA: TGTGCCAGCAGCCCAGACAGGGTTGTATCGTCCGAGCAGTACTTC
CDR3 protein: CASSPDRVVSSEQYF

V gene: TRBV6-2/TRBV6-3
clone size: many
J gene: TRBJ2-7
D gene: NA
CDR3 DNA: TGTGCCAGCAGCTCCGCGCGACCACCCTACGAGCAGTACTTC
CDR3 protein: CASSSARPPYEQYF

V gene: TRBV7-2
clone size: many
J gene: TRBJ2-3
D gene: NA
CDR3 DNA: TGTGCCAGCAGCTTAGATCACACAGATACGCAGTATTTT
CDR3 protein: CASSLDHTDTQYF

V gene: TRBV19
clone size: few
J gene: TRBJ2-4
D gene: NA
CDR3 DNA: TGTGCCAGTAGGGACCGAAGCAAAAACATTCAGTACTTC
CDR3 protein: CASRDRSKNIQYF

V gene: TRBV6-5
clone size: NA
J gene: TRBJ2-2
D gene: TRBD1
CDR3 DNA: TGTGCCAGCAGTAGACAGGGGTCCGGGGAGCTGTTTTTT
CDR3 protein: CASSRQGSGELFF

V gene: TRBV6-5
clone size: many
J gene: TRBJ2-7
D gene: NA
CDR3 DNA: TGTGCCAGCAGTAACCGGGTCTACTCCTACGAGCAGTACTTC
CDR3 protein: CASSNRVYSYEQYF

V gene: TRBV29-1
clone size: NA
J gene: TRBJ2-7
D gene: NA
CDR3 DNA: TGCAGCGTTGAGTGGCGCTACGAGCAGTACTTC
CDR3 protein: CSVEWRYEQYF

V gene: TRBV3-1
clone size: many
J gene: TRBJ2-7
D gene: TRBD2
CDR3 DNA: TGTGCCAGCAGCCAAGGGGCGGGGGGGTACGAGCAGTACTTC
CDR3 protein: CASSQGAGGYEQYF

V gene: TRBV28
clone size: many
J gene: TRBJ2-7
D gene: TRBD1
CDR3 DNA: TGTGCCAGCAGTTTACATACAGGGGCCTACGAGCAGTACTTC
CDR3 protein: CASSLHTGAYEQYF

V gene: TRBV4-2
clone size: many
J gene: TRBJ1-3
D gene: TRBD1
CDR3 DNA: TGTGCCAGCAGCCAAGATTATGGGGACAGCAGTGGAAACACCATATATTTT
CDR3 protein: CASSQDYGDSSGNTIYF

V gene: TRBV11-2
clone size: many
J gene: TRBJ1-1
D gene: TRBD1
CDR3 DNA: TGTGCCAGCAGCTCGCGGACAGGGGCGACCACTGAAGCTTTCTTT
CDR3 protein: CASSSRTGATTEAFF

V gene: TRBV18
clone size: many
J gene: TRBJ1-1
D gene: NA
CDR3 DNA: TGTGCCAGCTCACCGCAGGTCAATCAGTTTACTGAAGCTTTCTTT
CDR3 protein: CASSPQVNQFTEAFF